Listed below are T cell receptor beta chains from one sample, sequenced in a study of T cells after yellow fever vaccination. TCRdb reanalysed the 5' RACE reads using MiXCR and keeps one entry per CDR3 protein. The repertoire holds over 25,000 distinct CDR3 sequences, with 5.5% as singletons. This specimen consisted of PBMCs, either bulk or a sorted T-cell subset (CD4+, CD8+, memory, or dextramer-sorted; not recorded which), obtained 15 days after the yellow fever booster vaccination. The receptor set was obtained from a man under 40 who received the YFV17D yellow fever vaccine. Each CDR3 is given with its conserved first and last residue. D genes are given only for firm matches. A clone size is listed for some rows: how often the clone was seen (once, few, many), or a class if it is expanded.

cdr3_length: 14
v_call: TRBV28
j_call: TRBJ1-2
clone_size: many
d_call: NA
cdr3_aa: CASRPGSRNYGYTF
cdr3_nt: TGTGCCAGCAGGCCCGGGAGTCGTAACTATGGCTACACCTTC

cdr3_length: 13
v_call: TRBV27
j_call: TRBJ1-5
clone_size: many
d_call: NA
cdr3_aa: CASSLSPGQPQHF
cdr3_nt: TGTGCCAGCAGTTTAAGTCCAGGGCAGCCCCAGCATTTT

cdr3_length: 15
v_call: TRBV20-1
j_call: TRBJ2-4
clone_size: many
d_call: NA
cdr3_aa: CSARDRGRDLNIQYF
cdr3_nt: TGCAGTGCTAGAGATCGGGGGCGGGATCTCAACATTCAGTACTTC

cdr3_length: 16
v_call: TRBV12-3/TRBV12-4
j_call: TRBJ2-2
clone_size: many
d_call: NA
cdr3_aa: CASSLDLGLGTGELFF
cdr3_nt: TGTGCCAGCAGTCTCGATTTGGGGTTGGGCACCGGGGAGCTGTTTTTT

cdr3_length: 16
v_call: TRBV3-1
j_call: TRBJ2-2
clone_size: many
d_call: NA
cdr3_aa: CASSPRGSHNTGELFF
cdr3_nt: TGTGCCAGCAGCCCTAGGGGCAGCCATAACACCGGGGAGCTGTTTTTT

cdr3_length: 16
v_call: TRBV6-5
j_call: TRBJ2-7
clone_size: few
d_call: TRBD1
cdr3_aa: CASSSGQGGSFAEQYF
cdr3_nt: TGTGCCAGCAGTTCGGGACAGGGGGGATCTTTTGCCGAGCAGTACTTC

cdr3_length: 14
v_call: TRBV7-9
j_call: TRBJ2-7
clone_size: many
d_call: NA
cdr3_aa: CASSLDVGWHEQYF
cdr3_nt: TGTGCCAGCAGCTTAGACGTAGGGTGGCACGAGCAGTACTTC

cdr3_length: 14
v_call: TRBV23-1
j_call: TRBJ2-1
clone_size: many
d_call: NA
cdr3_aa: CASNSASSYNEQFF
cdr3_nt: TGCGCCAGCAATTCCGCGAGCTCCTACAATGAGCAGTTCTTC

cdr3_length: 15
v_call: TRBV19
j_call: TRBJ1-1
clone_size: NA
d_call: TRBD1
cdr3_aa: CASPQHRGRDTEAFF
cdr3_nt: TGTGCCAGCCCACAACACAGGGGGCGGGACACTGAAGCTTTCTTT

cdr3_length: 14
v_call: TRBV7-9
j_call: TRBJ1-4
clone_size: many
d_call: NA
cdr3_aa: CASSLGAGDEKLFF
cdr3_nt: TGTGCCAGCAGCTTAGGGGCGGGCGATGAAAAACTGTTTTTT

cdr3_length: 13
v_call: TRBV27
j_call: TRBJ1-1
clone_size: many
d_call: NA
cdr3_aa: CASSLSHRNEAFF
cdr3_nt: TGTGCCAGCAGTTTATCCCACAGAAATGAAGCTTTCTTT

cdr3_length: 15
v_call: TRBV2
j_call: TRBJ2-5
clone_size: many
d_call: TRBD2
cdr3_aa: CASSWLAGGGETQYF
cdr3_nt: TGTGCCAGCAGCTGGCTAGCGGGAGGGGGAGAGACCCAGTACTTC

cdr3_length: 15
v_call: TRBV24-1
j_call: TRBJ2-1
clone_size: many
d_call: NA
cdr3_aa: CATSDGRDPFSQQFF
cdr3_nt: TGTGCCACCAGTGACGGCCGGGACCCGTTCTCACAGCAGTTCTTC

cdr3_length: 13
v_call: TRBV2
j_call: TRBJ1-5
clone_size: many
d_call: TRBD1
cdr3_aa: CATGQGGGQPQHF
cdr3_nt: TGTGCCACCGGACAGGGAGGAGGTCAGCCCCAGCATTTT

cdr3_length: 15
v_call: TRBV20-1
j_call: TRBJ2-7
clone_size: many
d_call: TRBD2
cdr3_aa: CSARDPSGRSSEQYF
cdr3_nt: TGCAGTGCTAGAGACCCTAGCGGGAGGTCTAGCGAGCAGTACTTC

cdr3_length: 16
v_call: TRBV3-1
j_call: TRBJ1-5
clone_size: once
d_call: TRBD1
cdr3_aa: CACTHSTGGKFQPQHF
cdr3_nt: TGTGCCTGCACCCATTCCACAGGGGGTAAGTTTCAGCCCCAGCATTTT

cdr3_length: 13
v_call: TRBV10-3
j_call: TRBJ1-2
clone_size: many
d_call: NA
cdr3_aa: CAIKPRDIGGYTF
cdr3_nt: TGTGCCATCAAACCCAGGGATATAGGGGGCTACACCTTC

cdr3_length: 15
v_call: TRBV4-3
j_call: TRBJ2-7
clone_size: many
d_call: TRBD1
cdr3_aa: CASSLRQGATYEQYF
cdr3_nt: TGCGCCAGCAGCCTTCGACAGGGGGCAACGTACGAGCAGTACTTC

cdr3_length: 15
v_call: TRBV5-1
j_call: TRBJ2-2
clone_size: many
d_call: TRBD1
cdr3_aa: CASRRTGVATGELFF
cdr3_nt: TGCGCCAGCAGGCGTACAGGGGTGGCCACCGGGGAGCTGTTTTTT

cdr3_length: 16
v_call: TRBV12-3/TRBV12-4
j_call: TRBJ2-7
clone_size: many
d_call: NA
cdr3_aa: CASSYSSGRVSDEQYF
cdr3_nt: TGTGCCAGCAGTTACTCCTCTGGGCGGGTGAGCGACGAGCAGTACTTC

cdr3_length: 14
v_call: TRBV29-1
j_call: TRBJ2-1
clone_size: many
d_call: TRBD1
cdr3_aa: CSVEGGQGASEQFF
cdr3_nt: TGCAGCGTTGAAGGGGGACAGGGGGCAAGTGAGCAGTTCTTC

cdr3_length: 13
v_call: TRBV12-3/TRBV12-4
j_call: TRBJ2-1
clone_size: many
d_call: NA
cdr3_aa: CASSLGVGNEQFF
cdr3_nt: TGTGCCAGCAGTTTGGGGGTCGGGAATGAGCAGTTCTTC

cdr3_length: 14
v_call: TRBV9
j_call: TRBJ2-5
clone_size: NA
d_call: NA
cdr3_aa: CASSVVPFGETQYF
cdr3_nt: TGTGCCAGCAGCGTAGTCCCCTTTGGGGAGACCCAGTACTTC

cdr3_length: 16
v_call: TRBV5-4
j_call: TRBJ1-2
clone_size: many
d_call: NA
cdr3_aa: CASSLAFGREAYGYTF
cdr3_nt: TGTGCCAGCAGCTTGGCCTTCGGCAGGGAGGCCTATGGCTACACCTTC

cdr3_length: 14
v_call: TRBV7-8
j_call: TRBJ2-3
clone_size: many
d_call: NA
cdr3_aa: CASSLQGLPDTQYF
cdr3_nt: TGTGCCAGCAGCCTGCAGGGGCTCCCTGATACGCAGTATTTT

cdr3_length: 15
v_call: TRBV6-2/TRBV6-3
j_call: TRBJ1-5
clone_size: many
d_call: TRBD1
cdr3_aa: CASSYPPDRAQPQHF
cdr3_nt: TGTGCCAGCAGTTACCCGCCGGACAGGGCTCAGCCCCAGCATTTT

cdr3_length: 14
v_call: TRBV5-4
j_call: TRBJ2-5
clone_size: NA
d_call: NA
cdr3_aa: CASSFSTGGETQYF
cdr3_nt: TGTGCCAGCAGCTTCTCGACAGGAGGGGAGACCCAGTACTTC

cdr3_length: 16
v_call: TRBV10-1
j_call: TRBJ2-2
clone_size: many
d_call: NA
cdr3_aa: CASSDSSGLRTGALFF
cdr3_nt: TGCGCCAGCAGTGATTCGAGCGGCCTTAGAACGGGGGCTCTGTTTTTT

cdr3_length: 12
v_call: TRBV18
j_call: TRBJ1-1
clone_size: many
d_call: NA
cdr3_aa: CASSPLGTGAFF
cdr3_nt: TGTGCCAGCTCACCACTCGGGACGGGAGCTTTCTTT

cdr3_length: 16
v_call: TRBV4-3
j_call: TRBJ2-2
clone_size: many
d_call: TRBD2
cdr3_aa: CASSSLNSGRTGELFF
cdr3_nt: TGCGCCAGCAGCTCCCTTAATAGCGGGAGAACCGGGGAGCTGTTTTTT

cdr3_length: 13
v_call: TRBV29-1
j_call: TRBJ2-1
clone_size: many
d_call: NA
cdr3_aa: CSVEVFSDNEQFF
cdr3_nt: TGCAGCGTTGAAGTGTTCAGTGACAATGAGCAGTTCTTC

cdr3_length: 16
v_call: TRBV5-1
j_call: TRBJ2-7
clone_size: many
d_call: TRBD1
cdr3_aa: CASSLGDRVSGGEQYF
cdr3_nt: TGCGCCAGCAGCTTGGGGGACAGGGTCTCCGGGGGCGAGCAGTACTTC